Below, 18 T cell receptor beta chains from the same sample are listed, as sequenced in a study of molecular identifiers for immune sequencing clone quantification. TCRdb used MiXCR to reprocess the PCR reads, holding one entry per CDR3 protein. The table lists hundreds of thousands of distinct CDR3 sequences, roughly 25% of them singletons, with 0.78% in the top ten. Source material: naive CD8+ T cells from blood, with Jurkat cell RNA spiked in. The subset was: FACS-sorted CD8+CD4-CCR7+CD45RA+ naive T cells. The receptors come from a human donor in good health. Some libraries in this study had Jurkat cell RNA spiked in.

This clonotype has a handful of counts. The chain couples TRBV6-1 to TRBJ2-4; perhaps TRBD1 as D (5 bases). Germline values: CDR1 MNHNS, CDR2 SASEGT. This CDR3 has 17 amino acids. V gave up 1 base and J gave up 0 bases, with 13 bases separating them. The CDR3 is CASSEGGRSLAKNIQYF. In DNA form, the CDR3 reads TGTGCCAGCAGTGAAGGGGGCAGGTCGCTAGCCAAAAACATTCAGTACTTC.

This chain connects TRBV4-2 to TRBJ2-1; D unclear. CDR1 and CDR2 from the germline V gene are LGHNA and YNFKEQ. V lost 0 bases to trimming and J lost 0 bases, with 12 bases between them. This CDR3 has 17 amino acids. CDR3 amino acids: CASSQETLESSYNEQFF. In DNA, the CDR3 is TGTGCCAGCAGCCAAGAGACTTTAGAAAGCTCCTACAATGAGCAGTTCTTC.

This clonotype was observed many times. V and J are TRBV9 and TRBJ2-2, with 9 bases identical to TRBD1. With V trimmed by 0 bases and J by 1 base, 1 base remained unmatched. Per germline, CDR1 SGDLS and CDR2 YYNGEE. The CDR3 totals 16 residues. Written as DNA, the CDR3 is TGTGCCAGCAGCGTAGAGGACAGGGGGAACACCGGGGAGCTGTTTTTT. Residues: CASSVEDRGNTGELFF.

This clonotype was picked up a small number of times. Here the CDR3 reads CASSLPRGWPSNTEAFF. The CDR3, as DNA: TGTGCCAGCAGCTTACCCCGGGGGTGGCCGTCGAACACTGAAGCTTTCTTT. The gene calls are TRBV11-2 and TRBJ1-1; possible D gene TRBD1, 5 bases. This CDR3 has 17 residues. The germline V and J ends were trimmed by 2 bases and 1 base, with 17 bases remaining between them. Germline CDR1 is SGHAT and CDR2 is FQNNGV.

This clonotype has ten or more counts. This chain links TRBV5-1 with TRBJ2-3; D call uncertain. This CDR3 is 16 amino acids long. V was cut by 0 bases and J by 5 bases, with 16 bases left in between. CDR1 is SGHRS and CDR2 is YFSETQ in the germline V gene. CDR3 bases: TGCGCCAGCAGCTTGGCAATTTTTGTAACAGAAGATACGCAGTATTTT. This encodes CASSLAIFVTEDTQYF.

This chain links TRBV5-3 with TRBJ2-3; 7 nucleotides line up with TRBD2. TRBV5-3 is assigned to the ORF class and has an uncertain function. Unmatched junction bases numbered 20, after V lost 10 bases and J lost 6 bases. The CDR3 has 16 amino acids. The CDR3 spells CARSPGGVGLFDTQYF. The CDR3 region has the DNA TGTGCCCGCAGCCCTGGGGGGGTAGGTTTGTTCGATACGCAGTATTTT.

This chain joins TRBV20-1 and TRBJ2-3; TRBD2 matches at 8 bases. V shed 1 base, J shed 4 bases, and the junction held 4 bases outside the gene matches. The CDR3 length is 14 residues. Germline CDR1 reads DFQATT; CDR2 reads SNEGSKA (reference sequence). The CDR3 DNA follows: TGCAGTGCTAGAGTAGGACTAGCTCCAGATACGCAGTATTTT. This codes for CSARVGLAPDTQYF.

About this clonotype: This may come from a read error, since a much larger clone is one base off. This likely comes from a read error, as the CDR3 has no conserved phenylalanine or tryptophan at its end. The chain's CDR3 is CASSSGVDEQFL. The CDR3, as DNA: TGCGCCAGCAGCTCAGGGGTTGATGAGCAGTTCCTC. V usage is TRBV5-1 and J usage is TRBJ2-1; maybe TRBD1 (6 bases). Per the germline V gene, CDR1 is SGHRS and CDR2 is YFSETQ. The CDR3 covers 12 residues. With 3 bases removed from V and 8 bases from J, the gap between germline ends came to 9 bases.

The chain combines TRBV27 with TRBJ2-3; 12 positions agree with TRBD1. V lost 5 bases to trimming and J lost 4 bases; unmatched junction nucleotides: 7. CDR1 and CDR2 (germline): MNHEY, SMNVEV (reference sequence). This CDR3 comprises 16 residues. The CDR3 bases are TGTGCCAGCAGTCGGGGACAGGGGGCGCCTCCAGATACGCAGTATTTT. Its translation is CASSRGQGAPPDTQYF.

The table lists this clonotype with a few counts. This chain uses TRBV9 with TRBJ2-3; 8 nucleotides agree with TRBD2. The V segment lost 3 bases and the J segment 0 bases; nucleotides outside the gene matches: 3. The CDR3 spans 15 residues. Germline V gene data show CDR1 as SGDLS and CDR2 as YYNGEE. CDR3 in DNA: TGTGCCAGCAGCGAGACTAGCGCTAGCACAGATACGCAGTATTTT. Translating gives CASSETSASTDTQYF.

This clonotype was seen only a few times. CDR3 region: CASSETLAASYNEQFF. CDR3 nucleotide sequence: TGTGCCAGCAGCGAAACACTAGCGGCCTCCTACAATGAGCAGTTCTTC. The rearrangement uses TRBV6-2 or TRBV6-3 and TRBJ2-1; 8 bases line up with TRBD2. CDR1 and CDR2 (germline): MNHEY, SVGEGT. V shed 6 bases, J shed 0 bases, and the junction held 7 bases outside the gene matches. The CDR3 sequence is 16 residues long.

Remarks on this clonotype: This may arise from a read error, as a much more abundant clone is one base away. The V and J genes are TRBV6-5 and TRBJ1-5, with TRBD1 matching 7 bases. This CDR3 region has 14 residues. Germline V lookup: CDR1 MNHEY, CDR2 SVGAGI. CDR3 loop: CASSRQGGNQAQHF. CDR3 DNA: TGTGCCAGCAGTCGACAGGGAGGTAATCAGGCCCAGCATTTT.

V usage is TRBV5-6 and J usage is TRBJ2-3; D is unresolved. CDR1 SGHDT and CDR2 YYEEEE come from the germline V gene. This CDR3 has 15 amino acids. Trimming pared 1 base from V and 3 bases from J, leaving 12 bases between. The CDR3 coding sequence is TGTGCCAGCAGCTTGATCCGGGCAGAGACAGATACGCAGTATTTT. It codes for CASSLIRAETDTQYF.

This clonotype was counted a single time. The CDR3 is CASSPPGQGPLATQYF. For the CDR3, the DNA is TGCGCCAGCAGCCCCCCGGGACAGGGTCCTCTTGCTACGCAGTATTTT. The chain combines TRBV4-1 with TRBJ2-3; 9 bases are a match to TRBD1. From germline, CDR1 is MGHRA and CDR2 YSYEKL. The V and J ends lost 4 bases and 8 bases, in that order; junction bases with no gene match: 13. The CDR3 has 16 amino acids.

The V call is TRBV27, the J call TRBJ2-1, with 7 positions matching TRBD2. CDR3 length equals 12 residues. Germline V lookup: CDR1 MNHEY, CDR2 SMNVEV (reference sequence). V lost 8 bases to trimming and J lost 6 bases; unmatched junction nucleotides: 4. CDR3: CASSAGVNEQFF. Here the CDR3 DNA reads TGTGCCAGCTCGGCGGGAGTCAATGAGCAGTTCTTC.

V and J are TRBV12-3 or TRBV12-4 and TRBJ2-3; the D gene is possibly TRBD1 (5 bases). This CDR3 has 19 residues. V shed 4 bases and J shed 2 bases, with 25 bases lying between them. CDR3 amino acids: CASSSVKQALRENTDTQYF. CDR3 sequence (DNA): TGTGCCAGCAGTTCCGTTAAACAGGCCCTCCGAGAAAACACAGATACGCAGTATTTT.

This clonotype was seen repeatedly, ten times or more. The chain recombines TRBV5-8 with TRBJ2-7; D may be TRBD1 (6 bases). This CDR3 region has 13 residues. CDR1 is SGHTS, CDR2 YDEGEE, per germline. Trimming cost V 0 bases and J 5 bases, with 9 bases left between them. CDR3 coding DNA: TGTGCCAGCAGCTTGGGCAGGGACAACGAGCAGTACTTC. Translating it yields CASSLGRDNEQYF.

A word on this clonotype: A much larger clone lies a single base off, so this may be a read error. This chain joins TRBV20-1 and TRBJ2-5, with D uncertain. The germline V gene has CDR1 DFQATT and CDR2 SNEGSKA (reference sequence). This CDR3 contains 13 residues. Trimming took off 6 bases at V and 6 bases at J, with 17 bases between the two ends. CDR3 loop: CSAEIRVGKTQYF. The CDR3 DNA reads TGCAGTGCGGAGATCCGGGTTGGGAAGACCCAGTACTTC.